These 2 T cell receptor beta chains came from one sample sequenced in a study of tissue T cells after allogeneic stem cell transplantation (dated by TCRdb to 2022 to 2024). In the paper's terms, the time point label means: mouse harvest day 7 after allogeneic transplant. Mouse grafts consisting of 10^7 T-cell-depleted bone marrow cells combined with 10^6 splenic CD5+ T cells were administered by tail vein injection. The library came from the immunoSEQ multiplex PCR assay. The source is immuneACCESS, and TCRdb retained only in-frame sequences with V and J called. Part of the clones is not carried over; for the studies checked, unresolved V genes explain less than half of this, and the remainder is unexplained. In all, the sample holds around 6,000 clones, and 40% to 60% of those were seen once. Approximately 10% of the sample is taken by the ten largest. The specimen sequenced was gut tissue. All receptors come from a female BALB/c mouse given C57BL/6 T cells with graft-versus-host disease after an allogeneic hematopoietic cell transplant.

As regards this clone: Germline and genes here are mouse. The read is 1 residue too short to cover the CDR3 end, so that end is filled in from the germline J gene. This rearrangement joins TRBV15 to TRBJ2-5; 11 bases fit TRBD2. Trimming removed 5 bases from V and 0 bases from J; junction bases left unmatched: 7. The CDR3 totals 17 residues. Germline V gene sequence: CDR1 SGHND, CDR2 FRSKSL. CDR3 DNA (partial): TGTGCCAGCAGTCTCGGACTGGGGGGCCCTAACCAAGACACCCAGTAC. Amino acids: CASSLGLGGPNQDTQY. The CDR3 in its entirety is CASSLGLGGPNQDTQYF.

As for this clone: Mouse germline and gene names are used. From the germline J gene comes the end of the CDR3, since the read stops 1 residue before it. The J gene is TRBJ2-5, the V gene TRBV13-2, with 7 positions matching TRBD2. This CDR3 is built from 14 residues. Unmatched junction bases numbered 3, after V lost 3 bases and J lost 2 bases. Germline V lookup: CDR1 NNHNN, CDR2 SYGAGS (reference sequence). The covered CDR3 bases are TGTGCCAGCGGTGCCCGGACTGGCCAAGACACCCAGTAC. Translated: CASGARTGQDTQY. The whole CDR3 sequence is CASGARTGQDTQYF.